The entry that follows covers one TCR beta chain sequence. Its antigen is as yet unknown. Sequenced by immunoSEQ multiplex PCR; TCRdb stores in-frame clones only, minus some. The table shows fewer than 55,000 clones, with 80% occurring only once. This record belongs to a study of radiation and T cells in renal cell carcinoma. Across the whole study: Nephrectomy followed 15 Gy stereotactic body radiation by 4 weeks. Study-wide results and limits: In blood, top tumor clones expanded by 2 weeks, shrinking by 4.

Sample time point: blood 2 weeks post-SBRT. Regarding treatment: 15 Gy SBRT to primary tumor, nephrectomy 4 weeks later. After SBRT, blood was collected at 2 and 4 weeks, plus baseline. The patient's renal cell carcinoma had clear cell pathology. The CDR3 contains 14 residues. Trimming pared 3 bases from V and 5 bases from J, leaving 10 bases between. CDR1 and CDR2 from the germline V gene are KGHSH and LQKENI. The sample consisted of blood, taken from a patient whose treatment included radiotherapy and nephrectomy. This TCR came from a woman in her 70s with renal cell carcinoma. The chain is built from TRBV18 and TRBJ1-4, with TRBD1 as a possible D gene (5 bases). In nucleotides, the CDR3 is TGTGCCAGCTCACCCTGGGAGGGGAATGAAAAACTGTTTTTT. Its translation: CASSPWEGNEKLFF.